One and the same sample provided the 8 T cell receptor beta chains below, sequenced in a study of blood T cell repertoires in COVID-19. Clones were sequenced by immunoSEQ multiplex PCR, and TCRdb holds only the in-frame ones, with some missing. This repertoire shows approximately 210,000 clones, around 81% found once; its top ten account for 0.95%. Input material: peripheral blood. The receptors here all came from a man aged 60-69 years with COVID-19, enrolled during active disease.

The CDR3 nucleotides are TGTGCCAGCAGGTTTACAGCTAACTATGGCTACACCTTC. Its protein product is CASRFTANYGYTF. This chain joins TRBV6-5 and TRBJ1-2; D not certain. Per the germline V gene, CDR1 is MNHEY and CDR2 is SVGAGI. V was cut by 6 bases and J by 0 bases, with 8 bases left in between. The CDR3 consists of 13 residues.

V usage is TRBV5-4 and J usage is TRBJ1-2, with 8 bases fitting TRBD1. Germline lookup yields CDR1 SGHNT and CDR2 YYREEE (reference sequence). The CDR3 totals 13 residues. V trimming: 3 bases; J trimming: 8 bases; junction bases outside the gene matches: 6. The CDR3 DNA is TGTGCCAGCAGCTCGGACAGGGCGGGCGGCTACACCTTC. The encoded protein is CASSSDRAGGYTF.

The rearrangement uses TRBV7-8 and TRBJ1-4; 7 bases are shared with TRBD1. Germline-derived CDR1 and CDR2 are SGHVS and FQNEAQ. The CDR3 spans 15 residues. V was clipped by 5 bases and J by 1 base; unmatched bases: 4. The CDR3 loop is CASSTHRGTNEKLFF. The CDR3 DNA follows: TGTGCCAGCAGCACTCACAGGGGAACTAATGAAAAACTGTTTTTT.

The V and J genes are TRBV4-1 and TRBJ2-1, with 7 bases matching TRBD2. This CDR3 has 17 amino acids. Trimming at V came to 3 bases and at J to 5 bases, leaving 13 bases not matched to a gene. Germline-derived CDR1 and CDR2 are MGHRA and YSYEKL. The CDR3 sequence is CASSQRIGEGLDNEQFF. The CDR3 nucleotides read TGCGCCAGCAGCCAGAGGATCGGGGAGGGCTTGGACAATGAGCAGTTCTTC.

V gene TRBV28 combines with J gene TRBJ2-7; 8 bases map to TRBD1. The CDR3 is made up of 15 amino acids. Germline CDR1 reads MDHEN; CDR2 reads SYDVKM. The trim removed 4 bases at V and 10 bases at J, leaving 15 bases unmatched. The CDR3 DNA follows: TGTGCCAGCAGTTCTACCTTACAGGGGGTCTGGGAACAGTACTTC. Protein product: CASSSTLQGVWEQYF.

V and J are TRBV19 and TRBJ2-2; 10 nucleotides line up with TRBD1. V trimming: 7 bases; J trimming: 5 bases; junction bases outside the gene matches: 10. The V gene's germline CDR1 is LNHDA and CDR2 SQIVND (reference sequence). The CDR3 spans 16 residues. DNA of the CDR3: TGTGCCAGTAAAATTTACGGGACAGGGGTGACCGGGGAGCTGTTTTTT. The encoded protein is CASKIYGTGVTGELFF.

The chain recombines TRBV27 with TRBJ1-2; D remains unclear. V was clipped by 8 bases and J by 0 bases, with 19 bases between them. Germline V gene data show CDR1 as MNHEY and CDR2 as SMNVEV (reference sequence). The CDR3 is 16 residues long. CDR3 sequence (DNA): TGTGCCAGCGGAGGAGCGGACCTCACTTCTAACTATGGCTACACCTTC. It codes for CASGGADLTSNYGYTF.

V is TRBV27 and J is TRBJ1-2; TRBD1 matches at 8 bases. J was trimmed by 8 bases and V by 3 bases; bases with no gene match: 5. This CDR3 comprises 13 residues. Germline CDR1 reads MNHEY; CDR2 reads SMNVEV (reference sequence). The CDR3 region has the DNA TGTGCCAGCAGTTTGCCAGGGGGCGAGGGCTACACCTTC. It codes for CASSLPGGEGYTF.